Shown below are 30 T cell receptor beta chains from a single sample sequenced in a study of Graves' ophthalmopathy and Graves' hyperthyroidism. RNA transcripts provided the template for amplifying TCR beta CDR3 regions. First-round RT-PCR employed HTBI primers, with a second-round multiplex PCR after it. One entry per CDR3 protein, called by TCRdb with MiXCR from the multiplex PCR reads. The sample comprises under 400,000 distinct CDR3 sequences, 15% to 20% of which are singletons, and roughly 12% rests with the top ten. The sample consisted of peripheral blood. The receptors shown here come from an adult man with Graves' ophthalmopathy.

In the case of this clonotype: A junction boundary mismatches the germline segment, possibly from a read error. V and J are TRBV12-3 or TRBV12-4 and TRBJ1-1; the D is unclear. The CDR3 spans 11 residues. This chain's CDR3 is CANSFRTEASF. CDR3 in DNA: TGTGCCAACAGTTTTCGGACTGAAGCTTCCTTT.

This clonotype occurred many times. For the CDR3, the DNA is TGTGCCAGCAGCTTAAATCCGGGTTCCTACGAGCAGTACTTC. This encodes CASSLNPGSYEQYF. The chain has TRBV7-3 and TRBJ2-7; D uncertain. The CDR3 is 14 amino acids. The ends were cut back, 1 base at V and 1 base at J, with 8 bases in the middle. The germline CDR1 and CDR2 sequences are SGHTA and FQGTGA.

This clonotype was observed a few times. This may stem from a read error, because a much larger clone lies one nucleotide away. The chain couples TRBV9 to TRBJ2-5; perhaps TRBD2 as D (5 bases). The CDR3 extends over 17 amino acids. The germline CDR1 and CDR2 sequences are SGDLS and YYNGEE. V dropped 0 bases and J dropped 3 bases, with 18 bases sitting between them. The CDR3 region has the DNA TGTGCCAGCAGCGTAGGTTTCGTAGTACTAGTGAAAGAGACCCAGTACTTC. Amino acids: CASSVGFVVLVKETQYF.

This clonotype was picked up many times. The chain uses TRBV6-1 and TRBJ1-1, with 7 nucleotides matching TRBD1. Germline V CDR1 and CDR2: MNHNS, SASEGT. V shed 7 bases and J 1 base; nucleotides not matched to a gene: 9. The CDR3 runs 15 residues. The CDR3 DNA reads TGTGCCAGCAACCAATTGACAGGGCGGAACACTGAAGCTTTCTTT. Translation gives CASNQLTGRNTEAFF.

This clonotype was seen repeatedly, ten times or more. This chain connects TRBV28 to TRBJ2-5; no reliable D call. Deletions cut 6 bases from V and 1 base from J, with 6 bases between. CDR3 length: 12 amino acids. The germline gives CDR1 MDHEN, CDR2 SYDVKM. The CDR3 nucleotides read TGTGCCAGCAGCCTCCCCCAAGAGACCCAGTACTTC. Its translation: CASSLPQETQYF.

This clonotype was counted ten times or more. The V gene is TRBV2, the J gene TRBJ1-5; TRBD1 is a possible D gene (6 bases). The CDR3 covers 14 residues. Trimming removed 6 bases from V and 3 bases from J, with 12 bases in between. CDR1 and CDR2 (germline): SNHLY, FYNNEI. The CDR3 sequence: CASSADRNNQPQHF. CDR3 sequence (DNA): TGTGCCAGCAGCGCGGACAGAAACAATCAGCCCCAGCATTTT. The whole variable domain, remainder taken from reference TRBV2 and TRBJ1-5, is EPEVTQTPSHQVTQMGQEVILRCVPISNHLYFYWYRQILGQKVEFLVSFYNNEISEKSEIFDDQFSVERPDGSNFTLKIRSTKLEDSAMYFCASSADRNNQPQHFGDGTRLSIL.

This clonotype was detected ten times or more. CDR3 residues: CASSLVRGLNTEAFF. For the CDR3, the DNA is TGTGCCAGCAGCTTGGTACGTGGCCTGAACACTGAAGCTTTCTTT. The genes are TRBV7-9 and TRBJ1-1; no definite D call. The V gene lost 3 bases and the J gene lost 0 bases, with 11 bases spanning the gap. Per the germline V gene, CDR1 is SEHNR and CDR2 is FQNEAQ (reference sequence). CDR3 length: 15 residues.

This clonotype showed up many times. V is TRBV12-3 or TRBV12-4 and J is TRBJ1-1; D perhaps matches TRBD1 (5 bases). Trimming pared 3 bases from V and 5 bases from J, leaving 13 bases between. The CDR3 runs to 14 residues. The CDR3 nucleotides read TGTGCCAGCAGTTTTGGGGGGGTAGGGACTGAAGCTTTCTTT. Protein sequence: CASSFGGVGTEAFF.

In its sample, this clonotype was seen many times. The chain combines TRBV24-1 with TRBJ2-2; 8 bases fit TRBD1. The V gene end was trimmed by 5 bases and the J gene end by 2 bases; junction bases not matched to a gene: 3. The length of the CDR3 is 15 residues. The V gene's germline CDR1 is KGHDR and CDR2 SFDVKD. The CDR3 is CATSAGGYNTGELFF. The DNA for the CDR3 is TGTGCCACCAGTGCAGGGGGCTACAACACCGGGGAGCTGTTTTTT.

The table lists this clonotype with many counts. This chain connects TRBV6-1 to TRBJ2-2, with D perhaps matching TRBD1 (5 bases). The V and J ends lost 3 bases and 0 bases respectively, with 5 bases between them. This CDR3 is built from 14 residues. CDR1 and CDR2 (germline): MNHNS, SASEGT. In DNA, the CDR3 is TGTGCCAGCAGTGACAGGGCGAACACCGGGGAGCTGTTTTTT. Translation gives CASSDRANTGELFF.

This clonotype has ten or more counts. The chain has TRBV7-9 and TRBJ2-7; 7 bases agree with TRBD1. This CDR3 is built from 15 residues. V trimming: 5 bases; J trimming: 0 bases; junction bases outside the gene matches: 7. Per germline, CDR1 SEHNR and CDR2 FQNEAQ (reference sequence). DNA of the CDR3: TGTGCCAGCAGCCGAGGGACAGCCAGCTCCTACGAGCAGTACTTC. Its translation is CASSRGTASSYEQYF.

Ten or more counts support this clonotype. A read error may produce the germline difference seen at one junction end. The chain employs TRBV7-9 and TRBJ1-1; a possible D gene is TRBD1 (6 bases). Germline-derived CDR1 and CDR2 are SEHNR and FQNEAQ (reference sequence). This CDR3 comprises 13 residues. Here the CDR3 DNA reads TGTGCCAGCAGCTTAGCGCGTGGGGGCGCCGGGTCCTTT. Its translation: CASSLARGGAGSF.

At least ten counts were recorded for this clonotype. The CDR3 coding sequence is TGCAGTGCTCTAGGGGCCGGGACTAGCGGGGGGACCGGGGAGCTGTTTTTT. Translation gives CSALGAGTSGGTGELFF. V usage is TRBV20-1 and J usage is TRBJ2-2, with 15 bases fitting TRBD2. This CDR3 contains 17 residues. The germline V gene has CDR1 DFQATT and CDR2 SNEGSKA (reference sequence). Unmatched junction bases numbered 9, after V lost 5 bases and J lost 5 bases.

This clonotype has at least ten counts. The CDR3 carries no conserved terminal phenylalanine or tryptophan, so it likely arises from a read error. The CDR3 reads CASSDGQGAGMYEQYL. The CDR3 coding sequence is TGTGCCAGCAGTGACGGACAGGGGGCTGGTATGTACGAGCAGTACCTC. The genes are TRBV25-1 and TRBJ2-7, with TRBD1 matching over 11 bases. This CDR3 is built from 16 residues. The V gene end was trimmed by 3 bases and the J gene end by 4 bases; junction bases not matched to a gene: 8. Germline CDR1 and CDR2: MGHDK and SYGVNS.

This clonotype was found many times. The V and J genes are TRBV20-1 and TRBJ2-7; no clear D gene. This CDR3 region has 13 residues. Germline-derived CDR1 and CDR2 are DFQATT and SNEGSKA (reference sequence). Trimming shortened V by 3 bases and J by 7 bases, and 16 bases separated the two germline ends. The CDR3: CSASRPPMGEQYF. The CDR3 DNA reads TGCAGTGCTAGTCGGCCGCCCATGGGGGAGCAGTACTTC.

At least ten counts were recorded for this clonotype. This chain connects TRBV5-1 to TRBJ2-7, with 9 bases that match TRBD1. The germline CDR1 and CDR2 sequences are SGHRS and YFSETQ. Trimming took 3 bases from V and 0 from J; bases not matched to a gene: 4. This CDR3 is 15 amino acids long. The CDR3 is CASSYGQGSSYEQYF. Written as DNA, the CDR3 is TGCGCCAGCAGCTACGGACAGGGGAGCTCCTACGAGCAGTACTTC. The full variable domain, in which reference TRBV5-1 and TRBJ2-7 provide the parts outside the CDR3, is KAGVTQTPRYLIKTRGQQVTLSCSPISGHRSVSWYQQTPGQGLQFLFEYFSETQRNKGNFPGRFSGRQFSNSRSEMNVSTLELGDSALYLCASSYGQGSSYEQYFGPGTRLTVT.

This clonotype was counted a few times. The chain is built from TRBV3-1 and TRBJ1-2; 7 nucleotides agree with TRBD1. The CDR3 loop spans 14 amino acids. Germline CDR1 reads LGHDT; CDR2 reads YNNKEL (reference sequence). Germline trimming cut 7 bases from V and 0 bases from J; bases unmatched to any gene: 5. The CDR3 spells CASMDRTANYGYTF. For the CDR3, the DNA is TGTGCCAGCATGGACAGGACCGCTAACTATGGCTACACCTTC. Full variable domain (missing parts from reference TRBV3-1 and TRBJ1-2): DTAVSQTPKYLVTQMGNDKSIKCEQNLGHDTMYWYKQDSKKFLKIMFSYNNKELIINETVPNRFSPKSPDKAHLNLHINSLELGDSAVYFCASMDRTANYGYTFGSGTRLTVV.

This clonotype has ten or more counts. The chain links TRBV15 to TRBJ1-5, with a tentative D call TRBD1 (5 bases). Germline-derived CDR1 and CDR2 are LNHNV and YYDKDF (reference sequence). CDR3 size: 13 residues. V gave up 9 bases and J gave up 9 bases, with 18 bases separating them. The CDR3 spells CATAEGLLGPQHF. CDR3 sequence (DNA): TGTGCCACGGCGGAGGGACTCCTAGGGCCCCAGCATTTT.

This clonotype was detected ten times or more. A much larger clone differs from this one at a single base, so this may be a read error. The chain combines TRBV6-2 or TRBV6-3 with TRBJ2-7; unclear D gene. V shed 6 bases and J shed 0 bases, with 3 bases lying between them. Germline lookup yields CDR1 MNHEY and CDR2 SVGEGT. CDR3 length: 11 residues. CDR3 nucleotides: TGTGCCAGCAGGCGCTCCTACGAGCAGTACTTC. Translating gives CASRRSYEQYF.

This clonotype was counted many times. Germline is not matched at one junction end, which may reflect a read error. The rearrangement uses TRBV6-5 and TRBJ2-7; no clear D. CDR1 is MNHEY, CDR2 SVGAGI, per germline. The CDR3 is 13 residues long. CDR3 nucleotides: TGTGCCAGCGGCCCGTTGGGGATCTACGAGCAATACTTC. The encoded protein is CASGPLGIYEQYF.

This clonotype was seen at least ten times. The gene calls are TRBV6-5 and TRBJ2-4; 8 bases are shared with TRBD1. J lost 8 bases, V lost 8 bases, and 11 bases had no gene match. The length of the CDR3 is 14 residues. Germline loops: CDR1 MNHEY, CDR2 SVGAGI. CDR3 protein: CASVNPGQGHIQYF. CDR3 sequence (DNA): TGTGCCAGCGTTAACCCAGGACAGGGTCACATTCAGTACTTC.

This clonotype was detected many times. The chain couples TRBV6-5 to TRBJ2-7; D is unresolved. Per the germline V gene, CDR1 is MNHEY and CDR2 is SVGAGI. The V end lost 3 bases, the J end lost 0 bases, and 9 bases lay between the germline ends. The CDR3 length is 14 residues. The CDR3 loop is CASSYRTSSYEQYF. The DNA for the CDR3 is TGTGCCAGCAGTTATCGGACCAGCTCCTACGAGCAGTACTTC.

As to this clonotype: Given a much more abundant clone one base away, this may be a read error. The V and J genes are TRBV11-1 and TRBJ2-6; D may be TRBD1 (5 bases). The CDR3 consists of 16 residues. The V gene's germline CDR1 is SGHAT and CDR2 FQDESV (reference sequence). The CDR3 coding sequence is TGTGCCAGCAGCTTTTATGCCGCTTCTGGGGCCTACGTCCTGACTTTC. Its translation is CASSFYAASGAYVLTF.

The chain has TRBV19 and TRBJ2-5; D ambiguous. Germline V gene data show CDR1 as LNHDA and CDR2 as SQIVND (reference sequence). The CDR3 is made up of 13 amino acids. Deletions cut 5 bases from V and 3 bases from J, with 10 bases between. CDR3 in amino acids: CASSVRQEETQYF. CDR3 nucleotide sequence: TGTGCCAGTAGTGTCAGACAAGAAGAGACCCAGTACTTC.

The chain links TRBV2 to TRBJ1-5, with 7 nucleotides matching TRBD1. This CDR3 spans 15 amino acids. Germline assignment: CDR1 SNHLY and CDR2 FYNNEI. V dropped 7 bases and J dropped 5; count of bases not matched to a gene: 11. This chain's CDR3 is CASTSGRGGHQPQHF. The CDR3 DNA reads TGTGCCAGCACCTCGGGGAGAGGGGGCCATCAGCCCCAGCATTTT.

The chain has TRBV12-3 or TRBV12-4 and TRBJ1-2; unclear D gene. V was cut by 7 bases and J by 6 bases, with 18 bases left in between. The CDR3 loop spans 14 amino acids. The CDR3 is CASTATGRYNGYTF. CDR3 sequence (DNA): TGTGCCAGCACCGCGACGGGCAGATATAATGGCTACACCTTC.

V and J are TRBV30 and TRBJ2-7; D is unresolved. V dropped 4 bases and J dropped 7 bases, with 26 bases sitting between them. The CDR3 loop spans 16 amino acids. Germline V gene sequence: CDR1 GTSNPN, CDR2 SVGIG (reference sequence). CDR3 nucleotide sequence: TGTGCCTGGAACCCAGGACGGGTTACCCGTTTTGAGGAGCAGTACTTC. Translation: CAWNPGRVTRFEEQYF.

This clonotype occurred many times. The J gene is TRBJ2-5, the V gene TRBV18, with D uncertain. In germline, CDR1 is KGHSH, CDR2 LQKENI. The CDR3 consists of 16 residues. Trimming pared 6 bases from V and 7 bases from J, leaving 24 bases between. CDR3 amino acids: CASSQSLNDRGATQYF. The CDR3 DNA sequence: TGTGCCAGCTCGCAGTCCCTTAACGACCGAGGCGCGACCCAGTACTTC.

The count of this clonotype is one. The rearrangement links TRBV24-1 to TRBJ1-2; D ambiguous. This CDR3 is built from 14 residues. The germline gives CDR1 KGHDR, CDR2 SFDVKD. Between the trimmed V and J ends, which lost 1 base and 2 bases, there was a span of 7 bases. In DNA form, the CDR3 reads TGTGCCACCAGTGATTTTGACGTGAACTATGGCTACACCTTC. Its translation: CATSDFDVNYGYTF.

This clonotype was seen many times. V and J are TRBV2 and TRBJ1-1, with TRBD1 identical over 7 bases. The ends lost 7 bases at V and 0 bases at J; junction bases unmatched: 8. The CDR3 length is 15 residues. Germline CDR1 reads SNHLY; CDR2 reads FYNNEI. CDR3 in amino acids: CASTLWTGLNTEAFF. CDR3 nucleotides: TGTGCCAGCACCCTATGGACAGGCCTGAACACTGAAGCTTTCTTT.